This TCR beta chain was identified during a study of T cells in narcolepsy. Findings and limits, study-wide: Blood of same and different patients, but not healthy controls, reportedly held recurring autoreactive clonotypes.

Trimming took off 5 bases at V and 10 bases at J, with 15 bases between the two ends. Germline CDR1 and CDR2: SGHVS and FQNEAQ. The length of the CDR3 is 13 residues. Only in-frame clones appear in the TCRdb table, and some are missing; sequencing was by immunoSEQ multiplex PCR. The profile shows tens of thousands of clones, around 88% of them singletons. Turning to this clone: The antigen is unknown.

This TCR was sampled from a human donor with narcolepsy. The rearrangement links TRBV7-8 to TRBJ2-1; unclear D gene. Sequencing was carried out using CD45RA- memory CD4+ T cells from PBMCs. CDR3 nucleotides: TGTGCCAGCAGCATACCTTTGTTGGACGAGCAGTTCTTC. Translating it yields CASSIPLLDEQFF.